This TCR beta chain was documented in a study of T cell repertoires in cytomegalovirus infection. Study in general: Recently identified HLA-C-restricted CMV epitopes were among the peptides used. Public TCR beta signature analysis indicated the presence of both CMV infection and matching HLA type. General study findings and limits: CMV-specific HLA-C-restricted TCR beta clonotypes dominated the ex vivo response.

CDR1 is SGHVS, CDR2 FQNEAQ, per germline. The CDR3 runs 18 residues. With V trimmed by 4 bases and J by 1 base, 12 bases remained unmatched. As regards this clonotype: Antigen unknown.

TCRdb re-called the reads through MiXCR, storing one row per CDR3 protein. The sample has more than 250,000 distinct CDR3 sequences, roughly 25% seen once. This TCR derives from a human donor in good health (CMV status not recorded). Some clones in this sample may be carry-over from other donors' samples. This chain links TRBV7-8 with TRBJ2-2; 7 nucleotides agree with TRBD2. Sequenced material: cultured PBMCs, taken from culture after CMV antigen stimulation. The CDR3 coding sequence is TGTGCCAGCAGCTCCCAGGTGGCGGGGGTCCAGAACACCGGGGAGCTGTTTTTT. Its protein is CASSSQVAGVQNTGELFF.